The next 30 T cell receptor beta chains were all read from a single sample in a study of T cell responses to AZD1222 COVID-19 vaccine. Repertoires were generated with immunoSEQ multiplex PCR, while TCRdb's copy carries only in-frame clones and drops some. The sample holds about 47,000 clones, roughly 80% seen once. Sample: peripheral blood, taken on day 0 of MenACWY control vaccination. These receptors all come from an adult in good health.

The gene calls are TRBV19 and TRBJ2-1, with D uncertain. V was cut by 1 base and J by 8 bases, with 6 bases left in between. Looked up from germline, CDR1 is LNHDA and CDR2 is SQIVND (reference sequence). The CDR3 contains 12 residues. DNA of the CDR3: TGTGCCAGTAGTATAGGCCCTCATGAGCAGTTCTTC. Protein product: CASSIGPHEQFF.

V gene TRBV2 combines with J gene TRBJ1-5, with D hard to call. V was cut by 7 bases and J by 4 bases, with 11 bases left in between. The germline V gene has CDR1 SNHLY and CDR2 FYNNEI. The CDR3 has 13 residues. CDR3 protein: CASTLTLNQPQHF. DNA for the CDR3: TGTGCCAGCACTTTGACACTAAATCAGCCCCAGCATTTT.

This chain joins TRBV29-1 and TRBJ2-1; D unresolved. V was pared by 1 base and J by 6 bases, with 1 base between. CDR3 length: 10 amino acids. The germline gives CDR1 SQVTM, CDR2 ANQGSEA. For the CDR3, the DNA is TGCAGCGTTGAAGGCAATGAGCAGTTCTTC. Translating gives CSVEGNEQFF.

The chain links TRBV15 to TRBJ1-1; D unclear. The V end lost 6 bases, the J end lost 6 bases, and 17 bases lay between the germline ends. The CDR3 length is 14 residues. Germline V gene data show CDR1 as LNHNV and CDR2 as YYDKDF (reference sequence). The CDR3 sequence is CATRPEGVSPEAFF. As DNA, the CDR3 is TGTGCCACCAGGCCCGAGGGTGTGTCGCCTGAAGCTTTCTTT.

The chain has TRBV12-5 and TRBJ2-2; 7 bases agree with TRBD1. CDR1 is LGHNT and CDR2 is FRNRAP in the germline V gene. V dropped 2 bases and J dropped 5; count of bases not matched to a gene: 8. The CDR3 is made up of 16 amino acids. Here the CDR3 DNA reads TGTGCTAGTGGTTTGCCACAGACAGGGATAACCGGGGAGCTGTTTTTT. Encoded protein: CASGLPQTGITGELFF.

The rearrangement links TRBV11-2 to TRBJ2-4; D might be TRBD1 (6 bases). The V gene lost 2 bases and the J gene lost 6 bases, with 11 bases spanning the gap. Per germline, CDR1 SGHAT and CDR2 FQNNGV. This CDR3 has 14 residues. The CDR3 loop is CASSLTGTLNIQYF. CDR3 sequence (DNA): TGTGCCAGCAGCTTAACAGGGACATTAAACATTCAGTACTTC.

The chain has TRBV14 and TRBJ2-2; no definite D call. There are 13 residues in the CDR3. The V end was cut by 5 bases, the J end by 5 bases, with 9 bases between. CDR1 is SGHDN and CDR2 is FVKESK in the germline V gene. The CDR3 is CASSKVGTGELFF. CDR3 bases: TGTGCCAGCAGCAAGGTGGGGACCGGGGAGCTGTTTTTT.

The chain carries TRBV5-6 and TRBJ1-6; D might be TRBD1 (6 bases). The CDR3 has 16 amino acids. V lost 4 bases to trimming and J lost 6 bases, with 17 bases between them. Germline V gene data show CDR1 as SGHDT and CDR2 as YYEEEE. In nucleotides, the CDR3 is TGTGCCAGCAGCCCTGGGGCCGGGACAACTAATTCACCCCTCCACTTT. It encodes CASSPGAGTTNSPLHF.

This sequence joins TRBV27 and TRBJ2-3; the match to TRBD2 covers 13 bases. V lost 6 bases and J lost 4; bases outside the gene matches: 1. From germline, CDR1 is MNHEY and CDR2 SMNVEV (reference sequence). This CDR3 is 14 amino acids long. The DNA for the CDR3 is TGTGCCAGCAGAGGACTAGCGGGGGCAGATACGCAGTATTTT. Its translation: CASRGLAGADTQYF.

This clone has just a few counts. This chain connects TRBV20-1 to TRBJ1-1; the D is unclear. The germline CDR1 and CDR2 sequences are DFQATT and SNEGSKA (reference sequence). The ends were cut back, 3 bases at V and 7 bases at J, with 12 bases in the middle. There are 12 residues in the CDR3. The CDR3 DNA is TGCAGTGCTAGTCGAGTCGCTAGTGAAGCTTTCTTT. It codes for CSASRVASEAFF.

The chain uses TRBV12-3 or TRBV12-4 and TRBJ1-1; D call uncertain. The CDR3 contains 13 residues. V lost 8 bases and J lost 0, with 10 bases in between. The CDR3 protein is CASWPTLNTEAFF. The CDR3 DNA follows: TGTGCCAGCTGGCCGACCTTGAACACTGAAGCTTTCTTT.

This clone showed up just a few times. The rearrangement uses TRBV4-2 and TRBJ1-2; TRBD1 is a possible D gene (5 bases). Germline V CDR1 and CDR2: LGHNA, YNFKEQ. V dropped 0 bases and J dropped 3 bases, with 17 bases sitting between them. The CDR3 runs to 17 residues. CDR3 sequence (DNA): TGTGCCAGCAGCCAAGATATGGGGGGGAAGACGGACTATGGCTACACCTTC. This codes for CASSQDMGGKTDYGYTF.

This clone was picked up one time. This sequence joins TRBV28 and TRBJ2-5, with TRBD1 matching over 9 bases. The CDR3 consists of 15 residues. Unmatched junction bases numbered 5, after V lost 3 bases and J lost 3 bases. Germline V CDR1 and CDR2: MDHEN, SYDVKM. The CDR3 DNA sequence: TGTGCCAGCAGTTTTTGGGGGACAGGGAAAGAGACCCAGTACTTC. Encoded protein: CASSFWGTGKETQYF.

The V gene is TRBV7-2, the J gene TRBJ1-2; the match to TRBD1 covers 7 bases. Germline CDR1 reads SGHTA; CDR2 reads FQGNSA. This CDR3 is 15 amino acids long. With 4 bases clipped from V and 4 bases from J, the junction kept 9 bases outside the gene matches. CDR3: CASSSSTGDLYGYTF. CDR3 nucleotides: TGTGCCAGCAGCTCCTCCACAGGGGACCTCTATGGCTACACCTTC.

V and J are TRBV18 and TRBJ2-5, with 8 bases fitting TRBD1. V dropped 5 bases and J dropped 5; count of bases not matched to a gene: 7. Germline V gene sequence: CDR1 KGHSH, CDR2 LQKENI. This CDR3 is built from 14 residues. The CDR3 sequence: CASSDGQGYETQYF. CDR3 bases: TGTGCCAGCTCAGACGGACAGGGATACGAGACCCAGTACTTC. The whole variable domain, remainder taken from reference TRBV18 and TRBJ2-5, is NAGVMQNPRHLVRRRGQEARLRCSPMKGHSHVYWYRQLPEEGLKFMVYLQKENIIDESGMPKERFSAEFPKEGPSILRIQQVVRGDSAAYFCASSDGQGYETQYFGPGTRLLVL.

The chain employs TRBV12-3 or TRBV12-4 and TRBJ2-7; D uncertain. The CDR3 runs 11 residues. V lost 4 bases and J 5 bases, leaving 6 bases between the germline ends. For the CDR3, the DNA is TGTGCCAGCAGTTCAGTAGACGAGCAGTACTTC. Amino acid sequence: CASSSVDEQYF.

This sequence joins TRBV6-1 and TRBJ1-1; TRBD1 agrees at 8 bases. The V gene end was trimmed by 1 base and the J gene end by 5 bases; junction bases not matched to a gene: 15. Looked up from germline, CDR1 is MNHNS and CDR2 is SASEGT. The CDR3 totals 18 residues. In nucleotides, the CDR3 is TGTGCCAGCAGTGAAGGAGGATTCAGGGGGCAACGGGGAACTGAAGCTTTCTTT. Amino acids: CASSEGGFRGQRGTEAFF.

This CDR3 reads CASDLYGGGNQPQHF. For the CDR3, the DNA is TGTGCCAGCGACCTCTATGGGGGCGGCAATCAGCCCCAGCATTTT. The rearrangement joins TRBV7-9 to TRBJ1-5; tentative D call: TRBD1 (6 bases). Trimming took 8 bases from V and 2 from J, leaving 16 bases between them. The CDR3 extends over 15 amino acids. Germline V gives CDR1 SEHNR, CDR2 FQNEAQ (reference sequence).

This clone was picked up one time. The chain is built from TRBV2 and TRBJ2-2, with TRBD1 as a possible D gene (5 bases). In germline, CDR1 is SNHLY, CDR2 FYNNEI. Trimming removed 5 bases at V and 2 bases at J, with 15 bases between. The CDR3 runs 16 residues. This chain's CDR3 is CASSPHRNINTGELFF. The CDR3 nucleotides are TGTGCCAGCAGTCCCCACAGGAACATAAACACCGGGGAGCTGTTTTTT.

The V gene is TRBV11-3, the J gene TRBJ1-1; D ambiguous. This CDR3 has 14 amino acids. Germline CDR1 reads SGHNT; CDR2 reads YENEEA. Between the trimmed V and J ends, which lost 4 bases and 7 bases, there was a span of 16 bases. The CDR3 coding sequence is TGTGCCAGCAGCTCCAAAGAAGACGTTAATGAAGCTTTCTTT. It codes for CASSSKEDVNEAFF.

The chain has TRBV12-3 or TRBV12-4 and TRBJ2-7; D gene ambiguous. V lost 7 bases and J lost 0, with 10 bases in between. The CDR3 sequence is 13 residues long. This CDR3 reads CASTSFSSYEQYF. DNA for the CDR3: TGTGCCAGCACTTCGTTTAGCTCCTACGAGCAGTACTTC.

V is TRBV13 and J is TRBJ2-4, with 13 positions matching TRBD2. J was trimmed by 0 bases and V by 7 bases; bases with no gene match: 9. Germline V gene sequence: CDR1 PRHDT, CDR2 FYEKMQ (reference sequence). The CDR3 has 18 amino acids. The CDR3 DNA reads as TGTGCCAGCACCCAGACTAGCGGGGGGCCTGTAGCCAAAAACATTCAGTACTTC. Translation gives CASTQTSGGPVAKNIQYF.

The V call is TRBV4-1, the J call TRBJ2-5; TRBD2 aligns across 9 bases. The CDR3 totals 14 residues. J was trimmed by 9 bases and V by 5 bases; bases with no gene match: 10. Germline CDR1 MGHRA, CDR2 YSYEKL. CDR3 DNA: TGCGCCAGCAGCGAGAGACTAGCGGTTCGCGCCCAGTACTTC. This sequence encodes CASSERLAVRAQYF.

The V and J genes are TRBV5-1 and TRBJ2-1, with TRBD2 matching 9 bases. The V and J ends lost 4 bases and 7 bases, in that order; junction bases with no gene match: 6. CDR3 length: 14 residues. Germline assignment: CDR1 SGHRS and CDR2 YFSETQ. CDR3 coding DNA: TGCGCCAGCAGCGCGGGACTAGCTTCTAATGAGCAGTTCTTC. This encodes CASSAGLASNEQFF.

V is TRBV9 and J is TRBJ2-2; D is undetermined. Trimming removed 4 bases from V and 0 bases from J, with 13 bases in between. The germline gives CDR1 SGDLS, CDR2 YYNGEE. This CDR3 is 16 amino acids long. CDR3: CASSPIANSNTGELFF. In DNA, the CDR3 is TGTGCCAGCAGCCCCATTGCTAATTCGAACACCGGGGAGCTGTTTTTT. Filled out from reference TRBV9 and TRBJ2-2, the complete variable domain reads DSGVTQTPKHLITATGQRVTLRCSPRSGDLSVYWYQQSLDQGLQFLIQYYNGEERAKGNILERFSAQQFPDLHSELNLSSLELGDSALYFCASSPIANSNTGELFFGEGSRLTVL.

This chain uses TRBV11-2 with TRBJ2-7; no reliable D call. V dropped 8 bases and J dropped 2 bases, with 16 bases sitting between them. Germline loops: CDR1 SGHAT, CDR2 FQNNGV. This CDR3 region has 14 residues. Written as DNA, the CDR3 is TGTGCCAGCTCTCACTCCGGGCCAACCTACGAGCAGTACTTC. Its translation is CASSHSGPTYEQYF. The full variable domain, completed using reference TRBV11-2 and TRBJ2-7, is EAGVAQSPRYKIIEKRQSVAFWCNPISGHATLYWYQQILGQGPKLLIQFQNNGVVDDSQLPKDRFSAERLKGVDSTLKIQPAKLEDSAVYLCASSHSGPTYEQYFGPGTRLTVT.

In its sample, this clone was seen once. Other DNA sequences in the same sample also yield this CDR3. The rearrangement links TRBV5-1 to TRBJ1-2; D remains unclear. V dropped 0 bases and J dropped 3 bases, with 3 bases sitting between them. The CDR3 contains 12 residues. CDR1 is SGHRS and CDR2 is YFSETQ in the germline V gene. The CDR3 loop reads CASSLDDYGYTF. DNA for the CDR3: TGCGCCAGCAGCTTGGACGACTATGGCTACACCTTC.

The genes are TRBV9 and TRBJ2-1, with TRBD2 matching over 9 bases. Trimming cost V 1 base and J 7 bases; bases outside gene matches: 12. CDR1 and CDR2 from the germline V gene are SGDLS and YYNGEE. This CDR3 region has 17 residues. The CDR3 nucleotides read TGTGCCAGCAGCGTATATTCCCGTTCCAGCGGGAGGAATGAGCAGTTCTTC. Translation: CASSVYSRSSGRNEQFF.

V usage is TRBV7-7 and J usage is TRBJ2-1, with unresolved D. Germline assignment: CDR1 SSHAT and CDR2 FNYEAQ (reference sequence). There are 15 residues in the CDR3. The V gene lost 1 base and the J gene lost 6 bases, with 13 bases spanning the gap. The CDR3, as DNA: TGTGCCAGCAGCTTAGGTCCGGTCTCCGGCAATGAGCAGTTCTTC. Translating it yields CASSLGPVSGNEQFF.

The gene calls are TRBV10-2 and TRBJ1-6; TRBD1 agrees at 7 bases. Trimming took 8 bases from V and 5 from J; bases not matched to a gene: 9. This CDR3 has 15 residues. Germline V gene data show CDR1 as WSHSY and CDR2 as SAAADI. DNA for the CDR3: TGCGCCAGCGAAGAAGGGGACAGCGATAATTCACCCCTCCACTTT. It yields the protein CASEEGDSDNSPLHF.